One and the same sample provided the 15 T cell receptor beta chains below, sequenced in a study of identical twins. TCRdb used MiXCR to reprocess the 5' RACE reads, holding one entry per CDR3 protein. The sample contains around 250,000 distinct CDR3 sequences, approximately 7.1% of which appear only once. The same data also contributed to another study, on T cells expressing NK-cell markers.

Specimen: CD8+ T cells sorted from blood. Source of these receptors: a woman between 18 and 30 years old in good health.

A note on this clonotype: The germline gene is not matched at one end of the junction; a read error may be the cause. This rearrangement joins TRBV7-7 to TRBJ2-5; no clear D. Germline values: CDR1 SSHAT, CDR2 FNYEAQ (reference sequence). CDR3 length equals 13 residues. The CDR3 DNA reads as TGTGCTAGCAGCTTAATACTAAAAGAGACCCAGTACTTC. Its translation is CASSLILKETQYF.

As DNA, the CDR3 is TGCAGCGTTGAATTGAGGCATGGCTACACCTTC. Translating gives CSVELRHGYTF. V and J are TRBV29-1 and TRBJ1-2, with no clear D. Trimming left V 2 bases short and J 6 bases short, with 7 bases between. Germline V lookup: CDR1 SQVTM, CDR2 ANQGSEA. CDR3 length: 11 residues.

The chain joins TRBV5-1 to TRBJ1-1; D possibly corresponds to TRBD1 (6 bases). The germline CDR1 and CDR2 sequences are SGHRS and YFSETQ. The CDR3 has 16 amino acids. Trimming shortened V by 0 bases and J by 7 bases, and 19 bases separated the two germline ends. CDR3 region: CASSLGRGNGEGEAFF. CDR3 bases: TGCGCCAGCAGCTTGGGAAGGGGGAACGGGGAAGGTGAAGCTTTCTTT.

This clonotype was seen a few times. The genes are TRBV7-8 and TRBJ2-1; possibly TRBD2 for D (5 bases). Trimming pared 6 bases from V and 1 base from J, leaving 22 bases between. This CDR3 is built from 18 residues. Germline V gives CDR1 SGHVS, CDR2 FQNEAQ. This CDR3 reads CASSFPERNPSSYNEQFF. The DNA of the CDR3 is TGTGCCAGCAGTTTTCCGGAGCGGAACCCAAGTTCCTACAATGAGCAGTTCTTC.

The CDR3 nucleotides are TGCGCCAGCAGCCTGGGAGGACAACGCACAGATACGCAGTATTTT. As protein: CASSLGGQRTDTQYF. The V gene is TRBV5-1, the J gene TRBJ2-3, with TRBD2 as a possible D gene (6 bases). Trimming removed 4 bases from V and 1 base from J, with 13 bases in between. CDR1 is SGHRS, CDR2 YFSETQ, per germline. The CDR3 totals 15 residues.

This clonotype showed up many times. This sequence joins TRBV6-2 or TRBV6-3 and TRBJ1-2; possibly TRBD1 for D (5 bases). Germline V gene lookup returns CDR1 MNHEY and CDR2 SVGEGT. The CDR3 consists of 14 residues. V lost 7 bases, J lost 6 bases, and 18 bases lay in between. As DNA, the CDR3 is TGTGCCAGCACAGGGTTCGGTCCGTTGGATGGCTACACCTTC. Translation gives CASTGFGPLDGYTF.

This clonotype was seen repeatedly, ten times or more. V usage is TRBV6-5 and J usage is TRBJ2-1; D is unresolved. The CDR3 extends over 11 amino acids. Trimming left V 8 bases short and J 9 bases short, with 11 bases between. The V gene's germline CDR1 is MNHEY and CDR2 SVGAGI. The CDR3 region is CASETRSEQFF. As DNA, the CDR3 is TGTGCCAGCGAAACGAGGAGTGAGCAGTTCTTC.

The V gene is TRBV29-1, the J gene TRBJ2-1; D remains unclear. Germline values: CDR1 SQVTM, CDR2 ANQGSEA. Trimming stripped 3 bases from V and 10 bases from J, with 7 bases between. The CDR3 runs to 10 residues. CDR3 nucleotides: TGCAGCGTTGAGTTTGGAGAGCAGTTCTTC. Translating gives CSVEFGEQFF.

The rearrangement links TRBV7-2 to TRBJ2-1; perhaps TRBD2 as D (5 bases). Trimming pared 0 bases from V and 14 bases from J, leaving 14 bases between. Looked up from germline, CDR1 is SGHTA and CDR2 is FQGNSA. The length of the CDR3 is 13 residues. In DNA form, the CDR3 reads TGTGCCAGCAGCTTAGCGATTCGGGGAGAGGAGTTCTTC. Translating it yields CASSLAIRGEEFF.

In this sample, this clonotype turned up a few times. The chain combines TRBV7-6 with TRBJ1-5; a possible D gene is TRBD1 (5 bases). Per germline, CDR1 SGHVS and CDR2 FNYEAQ. Trimming shortened V by 5 bases and J by 6 bases, and 14 bases separated the two germline ends. CDR3 length: 14 amino acids. CDR3 DNA sequence: TGTGCCAGCAGCCTAGGGGAGGCTGGTCAGCCCCAGCATTTT. This codes for CASSLGEAGQPQHF. The complete variable domain, with remaining parts taken from reference TRBV7-6 and TRBJ1-5, reads GAGVSQSPRYKVTKRGQDVALRCDPISGHVSLYWYRQALGQGPEFLTYFNYEAQQDKSGLPNDRFSAERPEGSISTLTIQRTEQRDSAMYRCASSLGEAGQPQHFGDGTRLSIL.

This clonotype was seen only a few times. This rearrangement joins TRBV27 to TRBJ1-5; D uncertain. V was cut by 8 bases and J by 7 bases, with 6 bases left in between. Germline loops: CDR1 MNHEY, CDR2 SMNVEV (reference sequence). The CDR3 consists of 10 residues. The CDR3 nucleotides read TGTGCCAGCGGCGGCCAGCCCCAGCATTTT. Translating it yields CASGGQPQHF.

In this sample, this clonotype turned up many times. This chain links TRBV6-5 with TRBJ2-2; D ambiguous. Looked up from germline, CDR1 is MNHEY and CDR2 is SVGAGI. V was clipped by 0 bases and J by 6 bases, with 8 bases between them. The CDR3 is 14 amino acids. CDR3 loop: CASSYSNFPGELFF. The CDR3, as DNA: TGTGCCAGCAGTTACTCGAATTTCCCCGGGGAGCTGTTTTTT.

The gene calls are TRBV30 and TRBJ2-1, with D perhaps TRBD2 (5 bases). CDR1 is GTSNPN, CDR2 SVGIG, per germline (reference sequence). Trimming took off 0 bases at V and 9 bases at J, with 12 bases between the two ends. CDR3 size: 13 residues. The CDR3 coding sequence is TGTGCCTGGAGTGTACTAGTGCAAGCTGAGCAGTTCTTC. Translating gives CAWSVLVQAEQFF.

Ten or more counts support this clonotype. This CDR3 reads CASSAFGREGWYEQYF. Written as DNA, the CDR3 is TGTGCCAGCAGTGCCTTTGGGCGGGAGGGATGGTACGAGCAGTACTTC. The chain uses TRBV27 and TRBJ2-7; 9 nucleotides align to TRBD2. From germline, CDR1 is MNHEY and CDR2 SMNVEV (reference sequence). The CDR3 extends over 16 amino acids. V shed 5 bases and J 4 bases; nucleotides not matched to a gene: 12.

The chain combines TRBV7-6 with TRBJ1-1, with D perhaps TRBD1 (6 bases). CDR1 and CDR2 (germline): SGHVS, FNYEAQ. V was shortened by 1 base and J by 4 bases, with 13 bases between the two germline ends. The CDR3 is 15 amino acids. CDR3 loop: CASSLEQGMGTEAFF. The CDR3 DNA follows: TGTGCCAGCAGCTTAGAGCAGGGGATGGGCACTGAAGCTTTCTTT.